This T cell receptor (beta chain) originates from a study of graft-versus-host responses after intestinal transplantation. Study-wide context: Among the recipients, all got anti-thymocyte globulin induction and then tacrolimus and steroids for roughly three years. The study's findings and limits: Marrow from the recipient contained GvH clones, some of which had appeared first in ileum or blood.

The CDR3 loop spans 15 amino acids. CDR1 and CDR2 from the germline V gene are SGDLS and YYNGEE. Trimming at V came to 1 base and at J to 5 bases, leaving 6 bases not matched to a gene. Data came from immunoSEQ multiplex PCR; TCRdb stores just in-frame clones and leaves some out. This sample has 50,000 to 60,000 clones, with 92% found just once. Regarding this clone: Its specificity is unknown.

This material consisted of unstimulated CD4+ T cells sorted from spleen or lymph node cells, taken before transplant. The receptor was isolated from a human donor who was the organ donor for an intestinal transplant. The chain employs TRBV9 and TRBJ2-1, with 7 positions matching TRBD2. CDR3 in DNA: TGTGCCAGCAGCGTAAGCGGGGAGGTTGACAATGAGCAGTTCTTC. Amino acid sequence: CASSVSGEVDNEQFF.